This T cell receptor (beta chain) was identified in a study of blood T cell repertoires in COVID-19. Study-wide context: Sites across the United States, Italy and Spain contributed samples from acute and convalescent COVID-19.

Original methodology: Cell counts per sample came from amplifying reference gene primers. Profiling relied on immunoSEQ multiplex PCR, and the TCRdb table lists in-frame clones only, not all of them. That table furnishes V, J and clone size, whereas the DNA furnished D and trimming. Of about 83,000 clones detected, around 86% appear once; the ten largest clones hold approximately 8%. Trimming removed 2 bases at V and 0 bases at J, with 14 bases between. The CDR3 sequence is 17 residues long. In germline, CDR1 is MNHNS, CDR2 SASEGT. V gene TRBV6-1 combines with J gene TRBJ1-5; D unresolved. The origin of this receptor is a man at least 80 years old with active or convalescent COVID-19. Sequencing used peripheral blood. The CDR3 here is CASSESVIVYSNQPQHF. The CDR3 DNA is TGTGCCAGCAGTGAATCGGTAATAGTTTATAGCAATCAGCCCCAGCATTTT.